This record covers a single T cell receptor beta chain. Its antigen is unknown. Base qualities are not provided; no much larger clone lies one nucleotide away. The sample comes from a study of PD-1 blockade in mismatch repair-deficient tumors (dated by TCRdb to between 2016 and 2019). Regarding the study in general: Between late 2013 and late 2016, the trial enrolled 86 consecutive patients with roughly twelve types of mismatch repair-deficient cancer, all of whom had received prior treatment and were progressing. Tumor-associated T cell clones were tracked in the peripheral blood of patients responding to PD-1 blockade by deep sequencing of TCR CDR3 regions.

Mismatch repair deficiency was established in every enrolled patient by polymerase chain reaction or immunohistochemistry. Three patients who responded to pembrolizumab therapy underwent TCR sequencing. The phase II trial prospectively tested pembrolizumab PD-1 blockade in advanced mismatch repair-deficient cancers regardless of tissue of origin. Peripheral blood T cell samples were serially collected before and at multiple times after PD-1 blockade was started. The timing of each blood sample was reported as weeks after the first dose of pembrolizumab. What the work shows at the level of the full study, not this receptor alone: Tumor-resident clones, often undetectable in blood before treatment, expanded rapidly after pembrolizumab and then contracted, generally before radiologic responses.

The library was produced with the immunoSEQ multiplex PCR assay. TCRdb obtained this table from immuneACCESS and retained in-frame rearrangements with V and J assigned. These tables miss some clones; where compared with another copy, unresolved V genes account for less than half of the shortfall, and the remainder is unexplained. The sample records 100,000 to 150,000 clones, more than 85% of which are singletons. The top ten clonotypes cover about 14% of the sample. This sequence was found in an adult with mismatch repair-deficient cancer. Source: peripheral blood, taken 44 weeks after starting pembrolizumab.

The CDR3 protein sequence reads: CASSLWDSARGDTQYF. The nucleotide sequence reads as follows: TGTGCCAGCAGCTTATGGGACTCCGCCCGAGGTGATACGCAGTATTTT. The chain is assembled from TRBV11-3 and TRBJ2-3; matching of 6 bases hints at TRBD2 as the D gene. V loses 2 bases of germline sequence and J loses 6 bases, and the interval between the two ends is 18 bases. The CDR3 contains 16 residues, cysteine and phenylalanine counted. The sequence is cut down to CDR3 DNA, 48 bases in frame from base 1. Per the germline V gene, SGHNT is the CDR1 and YENEEA is the CDR2.